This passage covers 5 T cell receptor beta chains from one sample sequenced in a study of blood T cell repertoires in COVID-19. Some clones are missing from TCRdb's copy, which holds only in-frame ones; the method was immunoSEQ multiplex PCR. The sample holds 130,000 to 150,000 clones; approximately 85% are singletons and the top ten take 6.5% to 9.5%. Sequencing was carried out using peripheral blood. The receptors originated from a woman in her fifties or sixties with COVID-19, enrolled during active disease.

The CDR3 protein is CASSFPAGAPSTDTQYF. CDR3 nucleotide sequence: TGTGCCAGCAGCTTTCCGGCGGGGGCCCCTAGCACAGATACGCAGTATTTT. This chain connects TRBV5-8 to TRBJ2-3, with D possibly being TRBD2 (7 bases). The germline gives CDR1 SGHTS, CDR2 YDEGEE. V gave up 2 bases and J gave up 0 bases, with 16 bases separating them. The length of the CDR3 is 17 residues.

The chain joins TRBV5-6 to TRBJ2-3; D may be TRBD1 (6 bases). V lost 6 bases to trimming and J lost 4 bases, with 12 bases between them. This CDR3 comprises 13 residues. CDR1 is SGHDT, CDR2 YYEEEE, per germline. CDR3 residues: CASIGEGADTQYF. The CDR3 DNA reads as TGTGCCAGCATCGGCGAGGGGGCAGATACGCAGTATTTT.

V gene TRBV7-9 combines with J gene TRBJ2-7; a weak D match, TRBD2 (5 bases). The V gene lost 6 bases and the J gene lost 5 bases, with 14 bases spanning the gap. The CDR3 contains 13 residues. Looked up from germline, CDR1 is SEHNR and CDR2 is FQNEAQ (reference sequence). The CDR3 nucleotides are TGTGCCAGCAGTATGGACCTCGGGGACGAGCAGTACTTC. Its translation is CASSMDLGDEQYF.

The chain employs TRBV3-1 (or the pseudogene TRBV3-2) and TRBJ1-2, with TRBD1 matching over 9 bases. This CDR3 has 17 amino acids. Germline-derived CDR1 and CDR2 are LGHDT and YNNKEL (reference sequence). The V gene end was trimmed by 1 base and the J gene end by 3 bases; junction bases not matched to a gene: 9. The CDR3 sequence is CASSQVQGARRDYGYTF. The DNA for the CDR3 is TGTGCCAGCAGCCAAGTACAGGGGGCGCGGAGGGACTATGGCTACACCTTC.

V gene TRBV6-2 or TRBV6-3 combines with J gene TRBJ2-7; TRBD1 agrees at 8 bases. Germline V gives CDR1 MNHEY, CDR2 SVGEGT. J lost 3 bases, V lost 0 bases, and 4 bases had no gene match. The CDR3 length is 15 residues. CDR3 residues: CASSYSTGDHYEQYF. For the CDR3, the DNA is TGTGCCAGCAGTTACTCGACAGGGGACCACTACGAGCAGTACTTC.